The clone carrying this T cell receptor (beta chain) was found a few times. The antigen is undetermined. The investigators reverse transcribed all of the isolated RNA, so they sequenced expressed TCRB transcripts. Produced via immunoSEQ multiplex PCR; TCRdb's table is partial and in-frame only. The sample shows about 660,000 clones, roughly 13% of them seen only once. The V gene's germline CDR1 is MNHEY and CDR2 SVGAGI. With 2 bases removed from V and 1 base from J, the gap between germline ends came to 8 bases. The CDR3 runs 14 residues. The data stem from a study of beta chain features in type 1 diabetes. Overall study findings and caveats: All four CD4+ subsets of Type 1 diabetes patients contained TCRB CDR3s that were moderately but significantly shorter.

Specimen: naive CD4+ T cells from blood. This chain connects TRBV6-5 to TRBJ1-1, with D tentatively TRBD1 (5 bases). The source is a man younger than 35 with type 1 diabetes. CDR3 protein: CASSYHTGNTEAFF. CDR3 DNA sequence: TGTGCCAGCAGTTACCATACAGGGAACACTGAAGCTTTCTTT.